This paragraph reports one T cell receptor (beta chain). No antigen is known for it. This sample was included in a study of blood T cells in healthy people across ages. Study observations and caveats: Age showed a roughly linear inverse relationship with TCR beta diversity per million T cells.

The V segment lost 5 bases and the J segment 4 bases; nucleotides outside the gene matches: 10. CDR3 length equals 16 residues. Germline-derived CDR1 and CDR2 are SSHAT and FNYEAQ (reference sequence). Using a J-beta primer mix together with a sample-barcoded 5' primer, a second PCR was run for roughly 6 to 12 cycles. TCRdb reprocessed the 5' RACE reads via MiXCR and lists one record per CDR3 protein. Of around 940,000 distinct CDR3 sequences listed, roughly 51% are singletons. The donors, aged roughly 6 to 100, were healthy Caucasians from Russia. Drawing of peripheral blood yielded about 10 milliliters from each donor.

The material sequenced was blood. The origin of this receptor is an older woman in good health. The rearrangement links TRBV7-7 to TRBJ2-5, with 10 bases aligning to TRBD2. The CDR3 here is CASSPPRAGGLETQYF. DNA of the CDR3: TGTGCCAGCAGCCCTCCAAGAGCGGGAGGGTTAGAGACCCAGTACTTC. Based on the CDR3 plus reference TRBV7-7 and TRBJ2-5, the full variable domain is GAGVSQSPRYKVTKRGQDVTLRCDPISSHATLYWYQQALGQGPEFLTYFNYEAQPDKSGLPSDRFSAERPEGSISTLTIQRTEQRDSAMYRCASSPPRAGGLETQYFGPGTRLLVL.